These 22 T cell receptor beta chains originate from one sample sequenced in a study of early T cells in non-severe SARS-CoV-2 infection. TCRdb used MiXCR to reprocess the 5' RACE reads, holding one entry per CDR3 protein. The data contain about 22,000 distinct CDR3 sequences, around 4.6% of them singletons. The sample taken for sequencing was whole blood. All receptors come from an adult who was a healthcare worker with PCR-confirmed SARS-CoV-2 infection or an uninfected control (not recorded which).

This clonotype was detected many times. The CDR3, as DNA: TGCAGCGTGGTCCCTCAGGGGATCTCCTACGAGCAGTACTTC. The encoded protein is CSVVPQGISYEQYF. The chain uses TRBV29-1 and TRBJ2-7; perhaps TRBD1 as D (6 bases). The ends were cut back, 6 bases at V and 0 bases at J, with 15 bases in the middle. Germline V CDR1 and CDR2: SQVTM, ANQGSEA. The CDR3 runs to 14 residues.

The rearrangement uses TRBV9 and TRBJ2-3; D may match TRBD1 or TRBD2 (5 bases each). There are 15 residues in the CDR3. The germline gives CDR1 SGDLS, CDR2 YYNGEE. Trimming shortened V by 4 bases and J by 1 base, and 13 bases separated the two germline ends. CDR3: CASSLSRGGTDTQYF. The CDR3 region has the DNA TGTGCCAGCAGCCTATCAAGAGGGGGCACAGATACGCAGTATTTT.

The J gene is TRBJ2-6, the V gene TRBV11-2; no clear D. CDR3 length: 13 amino acids. Between the trimmed V and J ends, which lost 7 bases and 2 bases, there was a span of 6 bases. CDR1 SGHAT and CDR2 FQNNGV come from the germline V gene. CDR3 protein: CASTRPGANVLTF. The DNA for the CDR3 is TGTGCCAGCACCCGGCCTGGGGCCAACGTCCTGACTTTC. The full variable domain, in which reference TRBV11-2 and TRBJ2-6 provide the parts outside the CDR3, is EAGVAQSPRYKIIEKRQSVAFWCNPISGHATLYWYQQILGQGPKLLIQFQNNGVVDDSQLPKDRFSAERLKGVDSTLKIQPAKLEDSAVYLCASTRPGANVLTFGAGSRLTVL.

V gene TRBV18 combines with J gene TRBJ2-1; D not resolved. Germline loops: CDR1 KGHSH, CDR2 LQKENI. This CDR3 has 15 residues. Trimming stripped 4 bases from V and 3 bases from J, with 13 bases between. CDR3: CASSQSPQFYNEQFF. CDR3 bases: TGTGCCAGCTCACAATCTCCTCAATTCTACAATGAGCAGTTCTTC.

This clonotype appeared many times. The chain is built from TRBV5-4 and TRBJ2-3, with 7 bases lining up with TRBD2. The CDR3 sequence is 15 residues long. CDR1 is SGHNT and CDR2 is YYREEE in the germline V gene (reference sequence). J was trimmed by 2 bases and V by 1 base; bases with no gene match: 4. As DNA, the CDR3 is TGTGCCAGCAGCTTGCGGCTAGCGGACACAGATACGCAGTATTTT. Encoded protein: CASSLRLADTDTQYF.

The table lists this clonotype with many counts. The CDR3 protein is CASSLQEGYGYTF. In DNA, the CDR3 is TGCGCCAGCAGCTTACAGGAAGGATATGGCTACACCTTC. The genes are TRBV5-1 and TRBJ1-2; a weak D match, TRBD1 (5 bases). The CDR3 has 13 residues. CDR1 and CDR2 (germline): SGHRS, YFSETQ. The V end lost 2 bases, the J end lost 5 bases, and 10 bases lay between the germline ends.

The J gene is TRBJ2-7, the V gene TRBV7-3; D is ambiguous. V gave up 4 bases and J gave up 6 bases, with 10 bases separating them. Germline CDR1 and CDR2: SGHTA and FQGTGA. CDR3 length: 12 residues. The CDR3 protein is CASSSTQSEQYF. The DNA for the CDR3 is TGTGCCAGCAGCTCCACACAGTCCGAGCAGTACTTC.

V gene TRBV5-1 combines with J gene TRBJ2-7; 9 bases are shared with TRBD1. The CDR3 runs to 13 residues. Germline trimming cut 6 bases from V and 4 bases from J; bases unmatched to any gene: 5. The germline gives CDR1 SGHRS, CDR2 YFSETQ. The CDR3 reads CASTRDRVYEQYF. Written as DNA, the CDR3 is TGCGCCAGCACCCGGGACAGGGTGTACGAGCAGTACTTC.

This clonotype appeared a few times. The V and J genes are TRBV3-1 and TRBJ2-3, with 9 nucleotides matching TRBD1. V was clipped by 3 bases and J by 4 bases; unmatched bases: 8. The CDR3 sequence is 16 residues long. Germline values: CDR1 LGHDT, CDR2 YNNKEL (reference sequence). The chain's CDR3 is CASSQGTGIGPDTQYF. The CDR3 DNA reads as TGTGCCAGCAGCCAGGGGACAGGGATAGGCCCAGATACGCAGTATTTT.

Remarks on this clonotype: A much more abundant neighbour one base away suggests this may be a read error. The CDR3 sequence: CASSTGTQETQCF. CDR3 bases: TGTGCCAGCAGCACCGGGACCCAAGAGACCCAGTGCTTC. V and J are TRBV9 and TRBJ2-5; D tentatively reads TRBD1 or TRBD2 (5 bases each). CDR1 is SGDLS, CDR2 YYNGEE, per germline. The length of the CDR3 is 13 residues.

At least ten counts were recorded for this clonotype. The chain combines TRBV11-2 with TRBJ2-3; tentatively, D is TRBD1 (5 bases). Germline CDR1 and CDR2: SGHAT and FQNNGV. This CDR3 is built from 14 residues. Trimming removed 4 bases from V and 5 bases from J, with 13 bases in between. The CDR3, as DNA: TGTGCCAGCAGCTCGACAGCGTCCCGAGATACGCAGTATTTT. Its translation is CASSSTASRDTQYF. Together with reference TRBV11-2 and TRBJ2-3, the CDR3 gives the full variable domain: EAGVAQSPRYKIIEKRQSVAFWCNPISGHATLYWYQQILGQGPKLLIQFQNNGVVDDSQLPKDRFSAERLKGVDSTLKIQPAKLEDSAVYLCASSSTASRDTQYFGPGTRLTVL.

This clonotype occurred many times. The chain links TRBV9 to TRBJ2-1; 8 bases match TRBD1. CDR1 and CDR2 from the germline V gene are SGDLS and YYNGEE. V gave up 5 bases and J gave up 9 bases; unmatched junction bases: 4. The CDR3 is 12 residues long. The CDR3 DNA reads TGTGCCAGCAGGGCAGGGGGCAGTGAGCAGTTCTTC. Translated, it gives CASRAGGSEQFF.

This clonotype was observed many times. V gene TRBV7-2 combines with J gene TRBJ1-4, with D possibly TRBD1 on 5 matching bases. The V and J ends lost 6 bases and 8 bases respectively, with 13 bases between them. The germline V gene encodes CDR1 SGHTA and CDR2 FQGNSA. The CDR3 length is 13 residues. This CDR3 is CASRLRDSEKLFF. CDR3 nucleotides: TGTGCCAGCAGACTACGGGACTCCGAAAAACTGTTTTTT.

This clonotype was seen a few times. This could be a read error, since a much larger clone is one nucleotide away. V is TRBV3-1 and J is TRBJ2-3; D unresolved. V was shortened by 3 bases and J by 2 bases, with 0 bases between the two germline ends. The CDR3 extends over 11 amino acids. CDR1 LGHDT and CDR2 YNNKEL come from the germline V gene (reference sequence). The CDR3 nucleotides are TGTGCCAGCAGCCACACAGATACGCAGTATTTT. This codes for CASSHTDTQYF.

In its sample, this clonotype was seen many times. This chain uses TRBV29-1 with TRBJ2-3; 7 nucleotides align to TRBD1. With 2 bases clipped from V and 3 bases from J, the junction kept 5 bases outside the gene matches. CDR1 is SQVTM and CDR2 is ANQGSEA in the germline V gene. The CDR3 runs 14 residues. DNA of the CDR3: TGCAGCGTTGAACCACAGGGGCGGACAGATACGCAGTATTTT. This gives the protein CSVEPQGRTDTQYF.

This clonotype was detected a few times. This chain connects TRBV27 to TRBJ2-1; D not certain. Germline CDR1 reads MNHEY; CDR2 reads SMNVEV (reference sequence). There are 15 residues in the CDR3. V was shortened by 8 bases and J by 1 base, with 15 bases between the two germline ends. CDR3 nucleotides: TGTGCCAGCTCATCCGACATGTTTTCCTACAATGAGCAGTTCTTC. Translating gives CASSSDMFSYNEQFF.

The CDR3 spells CASSSERGKGYEQYF. Here the CDR3 DNA reads TGTGCCAGCAGTTCTGAGAGGGGGAAGGGCTACGAGCAGTACTTC. The J gene is TRBJ2-7, the V gene TRBV6-5, with D possibly being TRBD1 (6 bases). CDR3 length equals 15 residues. Germline V lookup: CDR1 MNHEY, CDR2 SVGAGI. Trimming shortened V by 4 bases and J by 3 bases, and 16 bases separated the two germline ends.

The sample holds a few counts of this clonotype. The V gene is TRBV7-8, the J gene TRBJ2-1; 7 bases map to TRBD1. After removal of 6 bases from V and 5 bases from J, the junction contained 10 bases not matched to a gene. Per germline, CDR1 SGHVS and CDR2 FQNEAQ. The CDR3 has 15 residues. The CDR3 loop is CASSPPGQPDNEQFF. The CDR3 DNA is TGTGCCAGCAGTCCCCCGGGACAGCCGGACAATGAGCAGTTCTTC.

This clonotype was recorded at least ten times. This chain uses TRBV30 with TRBJ1-1; 7 bases are a match to TRBD1. The CDR3 covers 12 residues. Losses at the gene ends were 3 bases for V and 11 bases for J; bases not matched to a gene: 9. Germline lookup yields CDR1 GTSNPN and CDR2 SVGIG (reference sequence). The CDR3 bases are TGTGCCTGGAGCGGATCACAGGGGTTGGCTTTCTTT. Protein sequence: CAWSGSQGLAFF.

This clonotype was seen repeatedly, ten times or more. V gene TRBV7-2 combines with J gene TRBJ2-5, with 9 nucleotides matching TRBD1. This CDR3 region has 14 residues. The V segment lost 5 bases and the J segment 6 bases; nucleotides outside the gene matches: 7. Looked up from germline, CDR1 is SGHTA and CDR2 is FQGNSA. CDR3 amino acids: CASSRDRAGQTQYF. The CDR3 DNA is TGTGCCAGCAGCAGGGACAGGGCCGGACAGACCCAGTACTTC.

Regarding this clonotype: One junction end does not reproduce the germline sequence, and a read error may be involved. This sequence joins TRBV15 and TRBJ2-1, with D tentatively TRBD1 (6 bases). This CDR3 contains 14 residues. CDR1 is LNHNV and CDR2 is YYDKDF in the germline V gene (reference sequence). In nucleotides, the CDR3 is TGTGCCACCATGGGGGCAGGGACCTACAATGAGAAGTTCTTC. It encodes CATMGAGTYNEKFF.

This clonotype was recorded a few times. The chain links TRBV28 to TRBJ2-1; no reliable D call. This CDR3 spans 12 amino acids. V lost 8 bases to trimming and J lost 6 bases, with 11 bases between them. Germline-derived CDR1 and CDR2 are MDHEN and SYDVKM. CDR3 amino acids: CASQSGGNEQFF. CDR3 coding DNA: TGTGCCAGCCAATCGGGCGGCAATGAGCAGTTCTTC.